The clone carrying this TCR beta chain has only a few counts. TCRdb used MiXCR to reprocess the RT-PCR reads, holding one entry per CDR3 protein. The data show approximately 33,000 distinct CDR3 sequences, under 7.5% seen once. Trimming removed 6 bases at V and 1 base at J, with 11 bases between. Germline V CDR1 and CDR2: MDHEN, SYDVKM. The CDR3 is made up of 14 amino acids. The data were obtained in a study of patients and donors after allogeneic stem cell transplantation. Sample: blood, either unsorted or a sorted T cell fraction (not recorded which). The TCR was taken from a human donor who was either an allogeneic HSCT recipient or a stem cell or donor lymphocyte infusion donor (not recorded which). It is not recorded whose cells these are; they may come from a transplant donor. The genes are TRBV28 and TRBJ2-3, with a tentative D call TRBD2 (7 bases). CDR3 nucleotides: TGTGCCAGCAGGGACGGGGGGCGCACAGATACGCAGTATTTT. This sequence encodes CASRDGGRTDTQYF.